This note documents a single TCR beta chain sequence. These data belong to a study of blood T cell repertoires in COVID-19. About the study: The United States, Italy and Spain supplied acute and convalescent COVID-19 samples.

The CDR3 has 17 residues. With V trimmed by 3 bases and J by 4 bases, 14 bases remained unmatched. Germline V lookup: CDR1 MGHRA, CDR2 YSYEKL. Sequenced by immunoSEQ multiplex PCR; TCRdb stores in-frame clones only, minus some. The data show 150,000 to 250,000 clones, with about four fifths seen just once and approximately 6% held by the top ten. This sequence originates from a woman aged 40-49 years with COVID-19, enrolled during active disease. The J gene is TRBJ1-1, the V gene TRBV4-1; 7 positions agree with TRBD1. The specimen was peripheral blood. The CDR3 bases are TGCGCCAGCAGCCAGAAGTATCTCCAGGGGGTCAGCACTGAAGCTTTCTTT. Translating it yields CASSQKYLQGVSTEAFF.